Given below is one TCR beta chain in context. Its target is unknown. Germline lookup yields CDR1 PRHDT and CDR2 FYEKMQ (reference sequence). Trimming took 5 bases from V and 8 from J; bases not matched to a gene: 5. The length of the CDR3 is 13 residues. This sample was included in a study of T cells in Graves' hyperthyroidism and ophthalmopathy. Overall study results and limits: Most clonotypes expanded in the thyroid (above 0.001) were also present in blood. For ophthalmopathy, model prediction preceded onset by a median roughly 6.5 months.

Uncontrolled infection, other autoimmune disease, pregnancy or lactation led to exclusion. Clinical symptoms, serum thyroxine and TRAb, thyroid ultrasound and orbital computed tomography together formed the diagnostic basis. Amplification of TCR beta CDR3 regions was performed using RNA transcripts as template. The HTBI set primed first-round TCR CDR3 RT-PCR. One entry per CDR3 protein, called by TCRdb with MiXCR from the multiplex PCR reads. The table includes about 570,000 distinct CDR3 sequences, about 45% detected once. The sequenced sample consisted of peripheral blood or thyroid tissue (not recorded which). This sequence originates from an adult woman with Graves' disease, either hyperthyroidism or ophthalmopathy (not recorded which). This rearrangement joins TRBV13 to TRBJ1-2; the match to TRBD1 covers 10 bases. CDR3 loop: CASSPTGGWGYTF. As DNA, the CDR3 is TGTGCCAGCAGCCCGACAGGGGGCTGGGGCTACACCTTC.